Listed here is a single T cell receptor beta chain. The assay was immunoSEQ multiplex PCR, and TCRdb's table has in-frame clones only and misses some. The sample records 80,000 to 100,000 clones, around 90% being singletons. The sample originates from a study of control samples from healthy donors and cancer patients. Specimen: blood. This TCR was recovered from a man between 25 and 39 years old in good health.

As DNA, the CDR3 is TGTGCCAGCAGCTTCTCGGGGAACACTGAAGCTTTCTTT. Translated, it gives CASSFSGNTEAFF. The V gene is TRBV7-2, the J gene TRBJ1-1; D not certain. The V gene's germline CDR1 is SGHTA and CDR2 FQGNSA. Trimming shortened V by 3 bases and J by 1 base, and 6 bases separated the two germline ends. The CDR3 is 13 residues long.